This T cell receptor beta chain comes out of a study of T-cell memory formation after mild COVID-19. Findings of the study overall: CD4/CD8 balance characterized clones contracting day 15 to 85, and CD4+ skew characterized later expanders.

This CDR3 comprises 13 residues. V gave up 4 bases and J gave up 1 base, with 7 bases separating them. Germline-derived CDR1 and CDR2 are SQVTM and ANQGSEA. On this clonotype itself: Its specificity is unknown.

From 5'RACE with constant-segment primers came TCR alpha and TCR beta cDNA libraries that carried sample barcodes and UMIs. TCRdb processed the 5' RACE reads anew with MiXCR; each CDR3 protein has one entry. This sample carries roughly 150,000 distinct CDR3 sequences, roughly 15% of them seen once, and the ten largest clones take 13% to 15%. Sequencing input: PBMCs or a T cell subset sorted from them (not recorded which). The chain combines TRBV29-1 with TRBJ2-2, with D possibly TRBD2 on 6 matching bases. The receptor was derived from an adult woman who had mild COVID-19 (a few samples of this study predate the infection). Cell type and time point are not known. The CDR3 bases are TGCAGCGTTGTGCGGGAGAACACCGGGGAGCTGTTTTTT. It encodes CSVVRENTGELFF.